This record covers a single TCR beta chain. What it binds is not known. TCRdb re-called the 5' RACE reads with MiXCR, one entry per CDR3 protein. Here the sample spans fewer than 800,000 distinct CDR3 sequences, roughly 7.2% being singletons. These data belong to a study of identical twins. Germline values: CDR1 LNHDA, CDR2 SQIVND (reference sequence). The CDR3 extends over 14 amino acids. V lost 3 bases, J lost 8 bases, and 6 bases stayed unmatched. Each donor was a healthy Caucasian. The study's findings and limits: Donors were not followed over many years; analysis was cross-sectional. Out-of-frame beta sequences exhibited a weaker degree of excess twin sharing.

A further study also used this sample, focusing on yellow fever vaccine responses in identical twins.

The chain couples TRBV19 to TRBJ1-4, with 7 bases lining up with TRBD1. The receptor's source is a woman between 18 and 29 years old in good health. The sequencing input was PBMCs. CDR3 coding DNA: TGTGCCAGTAGTATCGAACAGGGGAACGAAAAACTGTTTTTT. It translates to CASSIEQGNEKLFF.